The source of this TCR beta chain is a study of OX40 agonist ivuxolimab in advanced cancers. It was autoimmune disease history or systemic immunosuppression that excluded patients. Sampling of blood occurred at baseline, cycle 4 day 1, and cycle 7 day 1. In its sample, this clone was seen once. Assay: immunoSEQ multiplex PCR; the TCRdb copy retains only in-frame clones and omits some. This sample has 44,000 or so clones; more than 70% occur once, and the top ten carry roughly 6.8%. Germline loops: CDR1 SQVTM, CDR2 ANQGSEA. Trimming took 6 bases from V and 6 from J; bases not matched to a gene: 7. The CDR3 is made up of 13 amino acids.

Source: CD4+ or CD8+ T cells sorted from blood, taken in a trial of the OX40 agonist ivuxolimab. This receptor was identified in an adult with an advanced solid tumor such as melanoma, head and neck, liver or kidney cancer. This chain connects TRBV29-1 to TRBJ2-2; 7 bases fit TRBD2. DNA for the CDR3: TGCAGCGTCCGTACTACTAGCGCCGGGGAGCTGTTTTTT. Translation: CSVRTTSAGELFF.